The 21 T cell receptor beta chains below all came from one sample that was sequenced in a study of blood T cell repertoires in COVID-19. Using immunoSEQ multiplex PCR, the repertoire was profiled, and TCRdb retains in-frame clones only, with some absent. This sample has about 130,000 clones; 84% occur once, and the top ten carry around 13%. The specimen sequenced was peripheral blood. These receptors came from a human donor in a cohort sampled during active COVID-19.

The CDR3 region has the DNA TGTGCCAGCAGCCAAGGGAGTTGGCACGAGCAGTACTTC. It yields the protein CASSQGSWHEQYF. The rearrangement links TRBV12-3 or TRBV12-4 to TRBJ2-7; a possible D gene is TRBD2 (5 bases). V lost 6 bases and J lost 5, with 14 bases in between. The length of the CDR3 is 13 residues.

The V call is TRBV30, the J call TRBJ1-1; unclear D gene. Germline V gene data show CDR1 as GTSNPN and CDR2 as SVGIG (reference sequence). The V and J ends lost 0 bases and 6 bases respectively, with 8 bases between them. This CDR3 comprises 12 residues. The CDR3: CAWSVRDPEAFF. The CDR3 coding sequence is TGTGCCTGGAGTGTTCGAGATCCTGAAGCTTTCTTT.

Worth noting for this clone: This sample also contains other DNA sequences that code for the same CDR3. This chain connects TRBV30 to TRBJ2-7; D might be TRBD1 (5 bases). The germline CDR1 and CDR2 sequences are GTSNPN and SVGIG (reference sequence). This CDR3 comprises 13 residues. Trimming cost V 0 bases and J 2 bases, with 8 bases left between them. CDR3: CAWSVGVTYEQYF. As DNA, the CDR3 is TGTGCCTGGAGTGTAGGGGTTACCTACGAGCAGTACTTC.

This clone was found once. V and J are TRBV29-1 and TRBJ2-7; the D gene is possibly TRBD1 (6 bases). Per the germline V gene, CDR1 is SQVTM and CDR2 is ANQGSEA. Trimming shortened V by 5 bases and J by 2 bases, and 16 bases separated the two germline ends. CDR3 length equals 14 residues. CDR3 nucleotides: TGCAGCGTTACCTGGACAGCGCAACCCTACGAGCAGTACTTC. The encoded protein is CSVTWTAQPYEQYF.

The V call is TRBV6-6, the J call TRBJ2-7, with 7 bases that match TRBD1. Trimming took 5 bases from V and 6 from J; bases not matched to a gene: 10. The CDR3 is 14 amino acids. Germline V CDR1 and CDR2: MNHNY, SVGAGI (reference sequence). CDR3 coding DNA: TGTGCCAGCAGTCCCCGGGACAGCCCCTTCGAGCAGTACTTC. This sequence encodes CASSPRDSPFEQYF.

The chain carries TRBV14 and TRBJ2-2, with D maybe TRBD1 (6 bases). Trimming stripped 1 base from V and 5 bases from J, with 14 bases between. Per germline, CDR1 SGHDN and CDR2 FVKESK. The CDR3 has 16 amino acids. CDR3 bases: TGTGCCAGCAGCCAAGTAGGGGGTGATACGACCGGGGAGCTGTTTTTT. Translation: CASSQVGGDTTGELFF. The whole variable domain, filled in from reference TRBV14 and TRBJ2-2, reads EAGVTQFPSHSVIEKGQTVTLRCDPISGHDNLYWYRRVMGKEIKFLLHFVKESKQDESGMPNNRFLAERTGGTYSTLKVQPAELEDSGVYFCASSQVGGDTTGELFFGEGSRLTVL.

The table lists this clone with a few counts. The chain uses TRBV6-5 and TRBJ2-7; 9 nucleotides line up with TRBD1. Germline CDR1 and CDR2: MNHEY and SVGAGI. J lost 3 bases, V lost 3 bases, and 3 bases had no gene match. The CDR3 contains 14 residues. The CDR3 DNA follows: TGTGCCAGCAGTTATACAGGGGGCGACTACGAGCAGTACTTC. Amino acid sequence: CASSYTGGDYEQYF.

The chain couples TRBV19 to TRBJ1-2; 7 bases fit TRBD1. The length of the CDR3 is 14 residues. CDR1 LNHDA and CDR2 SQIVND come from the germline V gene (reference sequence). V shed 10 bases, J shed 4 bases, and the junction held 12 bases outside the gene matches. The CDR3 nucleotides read TGTGCCACCAAGCCACAGGGGAATGCCTATGGCTACACCTTC. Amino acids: CATKPQGNAYGYTF.

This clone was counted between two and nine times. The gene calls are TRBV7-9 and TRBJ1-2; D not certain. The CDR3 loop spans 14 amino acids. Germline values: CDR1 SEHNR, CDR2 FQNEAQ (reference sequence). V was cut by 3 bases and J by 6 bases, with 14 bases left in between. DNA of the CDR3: TGTGCCAGCAGCTTTCCCCCCAGCGGAGATGGCTACACCTTC. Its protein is CASSFPPSGDGYTF.

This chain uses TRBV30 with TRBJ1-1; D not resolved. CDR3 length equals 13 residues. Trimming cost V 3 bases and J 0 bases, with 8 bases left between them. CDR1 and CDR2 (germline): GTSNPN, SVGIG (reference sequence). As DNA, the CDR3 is TGTGCCTGGAGCACTCGAATGAACACTGAAGCTTTCTTT. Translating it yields CAWSTRMNTEAFF.

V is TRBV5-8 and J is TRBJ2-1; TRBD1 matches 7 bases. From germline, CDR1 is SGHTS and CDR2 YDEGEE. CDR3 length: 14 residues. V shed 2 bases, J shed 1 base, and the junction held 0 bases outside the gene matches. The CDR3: CASSFRGSYNEQFF. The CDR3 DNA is TGTGCCAGCAGCTTCAGGGGGTCCTACAATGAGCAGTTCTTC.

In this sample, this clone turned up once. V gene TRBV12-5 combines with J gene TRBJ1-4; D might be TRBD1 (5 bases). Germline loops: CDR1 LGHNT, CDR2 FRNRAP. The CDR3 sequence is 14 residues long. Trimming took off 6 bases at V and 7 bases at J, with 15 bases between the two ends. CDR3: CASGSSVGGEKLFF. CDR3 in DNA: TGTGCTAGTGGATCTTCGGTGGGGGGTGAAAAACTGTTTTTT.

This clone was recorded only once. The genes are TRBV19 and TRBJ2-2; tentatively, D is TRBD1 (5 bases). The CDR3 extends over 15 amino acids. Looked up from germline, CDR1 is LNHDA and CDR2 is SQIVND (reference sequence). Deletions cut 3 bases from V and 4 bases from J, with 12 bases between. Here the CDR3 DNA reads TGTGCCAGTAGTATCATCCCAGGGTCCACCGGGGAGCTGTTTTTT. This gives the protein CASSIIPGSTGELFF.

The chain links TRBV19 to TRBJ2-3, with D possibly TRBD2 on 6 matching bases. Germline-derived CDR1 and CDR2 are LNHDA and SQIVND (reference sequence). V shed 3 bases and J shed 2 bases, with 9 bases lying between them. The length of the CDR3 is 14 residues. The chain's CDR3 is CASSMGLLTDTQYF. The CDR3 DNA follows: TGTGCCAGTAGTATGGGACTGCTCACAGATACGCAGTATTTT.

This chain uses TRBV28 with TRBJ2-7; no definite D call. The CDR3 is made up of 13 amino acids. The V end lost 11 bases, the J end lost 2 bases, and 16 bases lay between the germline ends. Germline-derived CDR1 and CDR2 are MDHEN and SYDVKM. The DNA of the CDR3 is TGTGCCGCACGAATGGCAGGTACCTACGAGCAGTACTTC. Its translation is CAARMAGTYEQYF.

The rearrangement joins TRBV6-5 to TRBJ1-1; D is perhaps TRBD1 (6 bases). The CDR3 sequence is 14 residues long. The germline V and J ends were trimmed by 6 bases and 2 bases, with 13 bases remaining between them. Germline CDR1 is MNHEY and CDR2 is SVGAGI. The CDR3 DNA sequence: TGTGCCAGCAGAGAGGACAGTTTCAACACTGAAGCTTTCTTT. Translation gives CASREDSFNTEAFF.

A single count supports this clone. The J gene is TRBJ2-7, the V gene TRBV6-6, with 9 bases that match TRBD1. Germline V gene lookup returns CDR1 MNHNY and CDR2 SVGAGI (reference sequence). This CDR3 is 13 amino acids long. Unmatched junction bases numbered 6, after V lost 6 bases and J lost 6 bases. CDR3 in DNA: TGTGCCAGCAGCAAACCGGGACAGGGCGAGCAGTACTTC. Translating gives CASSKPGQGEQYF.

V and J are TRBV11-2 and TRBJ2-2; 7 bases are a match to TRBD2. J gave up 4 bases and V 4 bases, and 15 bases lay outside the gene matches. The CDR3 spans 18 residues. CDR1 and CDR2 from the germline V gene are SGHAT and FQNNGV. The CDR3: CASSSRGGGAGRTGELFF. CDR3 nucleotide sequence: TGTGCCAGCAGCTCACGAGGTGGAGGAGCGGGGCGCACCGGGGAGCTGTTTTTT.

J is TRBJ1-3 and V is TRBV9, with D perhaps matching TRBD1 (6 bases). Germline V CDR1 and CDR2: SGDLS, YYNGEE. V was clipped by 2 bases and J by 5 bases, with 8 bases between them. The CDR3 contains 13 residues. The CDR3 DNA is TGTGCCAGCAGCGTTACAGGGAGAAACACCATATATTTT. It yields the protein CASSVTGRNTIYF.

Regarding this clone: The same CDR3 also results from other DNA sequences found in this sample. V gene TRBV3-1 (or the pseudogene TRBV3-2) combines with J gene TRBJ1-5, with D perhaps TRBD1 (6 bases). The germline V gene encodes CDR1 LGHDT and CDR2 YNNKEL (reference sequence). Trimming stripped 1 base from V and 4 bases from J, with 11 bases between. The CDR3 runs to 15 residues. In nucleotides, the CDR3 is TGTGCCAGCAGCCAAGCAGGACAGCCGAATCAGCCCCAGCATTTT. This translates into CASSQAGQPNQPQHF.

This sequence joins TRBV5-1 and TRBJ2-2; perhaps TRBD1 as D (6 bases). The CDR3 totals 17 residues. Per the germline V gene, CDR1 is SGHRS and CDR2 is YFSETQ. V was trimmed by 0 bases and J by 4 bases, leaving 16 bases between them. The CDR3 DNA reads TGCGCCAGCAGCTTGGAAGGGGGTCCGAGGGGCACCGGGGAGCTGTTTTTT. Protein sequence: CASSLEGGPRGTGELFF.